One and the same sample provided the 25 T cell receptor beta chains below, sequenced in a study of T cell repertoires in cytomegalovirus infection. TCRdb ran MiXCR on the reads and lists one entry per CDR3 protein. The sample has 350,000 to 400,000 distinct CDR3 sequences, about 35% seen once. These TCRs are of unknown antigen specificity. The specimen comprised cultured PBMCs, sampled from culture after CMV antigen stimulation. These receptors came from a human donor in good health (CMV status not recorded). Some clones in this sample may be carry-over from other donors' samples.

This chain uses TRBV7-3 with TRBJ1-1; the D gene is possibly TRBD1 (6 bases). The germline gives CDR1 SGHTA, CDR2 FQGTGA. This CDR3 is built from 13 residues. The V and J ends lost 6 bases and 4 bases respectively, with 12 bases between them. The CDR3 DNA follows: TGTGCCAGCAGTTACAACAGGGCCACTGAAGCTTTCTTT. Protein: CASSYNRATEAFF.

The chain has TRBV27 and TRBJ2-1; TRBD2 matches 16 bases. The CDR3 is 19 amino acids. CDR1 is MNHEY and CDR2 is SMNVEV in the germline V gene (reference sequence). V shed 2 bases and J 1 base; nucleotides not matched to a gene: 5. DNA of the CDR3: TGTGCCAGCAGTTTAACCGGGACTAGCGGGAGGGTTTCCTACAATGAGCAGTTCTTC. Protein sequence: CASSLTGTSGRVSYNEQFF.

This clonotype was counted a few times. The genes are TRBV12-3 or TRBV12-4 and TRBJ1-1; tentatively, D is TRBD1 (5 bases). The CDR3 loop spans 14 amino acids. The V gene lost 2 bases and the J gene lost 1 base, with 8 bases spanning the gap. In nucleotides, the CDR3 is TGTGCCAGCAGTTTAACAGGAGAGAACACTGAAGCTTTCTTT. Its translation: CASSLTGENTEAFF.

The chain uses TRBV12-3 or TRBV12-4 and TRBJ2-2; D is undetermined. This CDR3 has 12 residues. With 2 bases removed from V and 7 bases from J, the gap between germline ends came to 5 bases. The CDR3 loop is CASSLLSGELFF. CDR3 coding DNA: TGTGCCAGCAGTTTACTCAGCGGGGAGCTGTTTTTT.

V usage is TRBV28 and J usage is TRBJ2-5; TRBD1 matches at 9 bases. Germline values: CDR1 MDHEN, CDR2 SYDVKM. After removal of 5 bases from V and 5 bases from J, the junction contained 9 bases not matched to a gene. This CDR3 has 15 amino acids. The CDR3 reads CASSPGTGSGETQYF. The CDR3 bases are TGTGCCAGCAGTCCTGGGACAGGGAGTGGGGAGACCCAGTACTTC.

This chain connects TRBV7-2 to TRBJ2-7; the D is unclear. V lost 3 bases and J 5 bases, leaving 8 bases between the germline ends. The V gene's germline CDR1 is SGHTA and CDR2 FQGNSA. This CDR3 has 12 amino acids. In DNA form, the CDR3 reads TGTGCCAGCAGCTTTAGTAGCCACGAGCAGTACTTC. Translation gives CASSFSSHEQYF. Based on the CDR3 plus reference TRBV7-2 and TRBJ2-7, the full variable domain is GAGVSQSPSNKVTEKGKDVELRCDPISGHTALYWYRQSLGQGLEFLIYFQGNSAPDKSGLPSDRFSAERTGGSVSTLTIQRTQQEDSAVYLCASSFSSHEQYFGPGTRLTVT.

V is TRBV7-6 and J is TRBJ2-3, with 10 bases lining up with TRBD2. The CDR3 runs to 14 residues. Germline CDR1 SGHVS, CDR2 FNYEAQ. With 5 bases clipped from V and 5 bases from J, the junction kept 4 bases outside the gene matches. The CDR3 DNA reads TGTGCCAGCAGCCCCGGGACTAGCGTAGATACGCAGTATTTT. As protein: CASSPGTSVDTQYF.

The chain has TRBV28 and TRBJ2-7; 15 nucleotides match TRBD2. This CDR3 is built from 18 residues. Germline V CDR1 and CDR2: MDHEN, SYDVKM. V gave up 7 bases and J gave up 0 bases; unmatched junction bases: 10. The CDR3 loop reads CASTGLAGGPRVSYEQYF. DNA for the CDR3: TGTGCCAGCACTGGACTAGCGGGAGGGCCTAGGGTCTCCTACGAGCAGTACTTC.

The rearrangement uses TRBV7-2 and TRBJ1-5; D possibly corresponds to TRBD1 (6 bases). V was shortened by 0 bases and J by 2 bases, with 8 bases between the two germline ends. The CDR3 length is 15 residues. Germline assignment: CDR1 SGHTA and CDR2 FQGNSA. The CDR3 DNA follows: TGTGCCAGCAGCTTAGCCTCAGGGGGCAATCAGCCCCAGCATTTT. Its translation is CASSLASGGNQPQHF.

This clonotype turned up a few times. The chain links TRBV5-1 to TRBJ2-6; TRBD2 aligns across 11 bases. Germline V lookup: CDR1 SGHRS, CDR2 YFSETQ. V shed 1 base and J 2 bases; nucleotides not matched to a gene: 5. CDR3 length: 18 amino acids. The CDR3 loop reads CASSLIAGGPTGANVLTF. The CDR3 DNA is TGCGCCAGCAGCTTGATAGCGGGAGGGCCCACTGGGGCCAACGTCCTGACTTTC.

At least ten counts were recorded for this clonotype. The chain joins TRBV6-5 to TRBJ2-1, with 7 positions matching TRBD2. V was pared by 0 bases and J by 2 bases, with 4 bases of the junction left unmatched. The CDR3 is made up of 16 amino acids. From germline, CDR1 is MNHEY and CDR2 SVGAGI. For the CDR3, the DNA is TGTGCCAGCAGTTACTCCGCGGGAGAGGCCTACAATGAGCAGTTCTTC. Residues: CASSYSAGEAYNEQFF.

This clonotype was seen a few times. The J gene is TRBJ1-1, the V gene TRBV28; D gene unclear. V lost 6 bases and J lost 10, with 15 bases in between. The CDR3 sequence is 12 residues long. The germline V gene has CDR1 MDHEN and CDR2 SYDVKM. CDR3 protein: CASSRRWVGAFF. Written as DNA, the CDR3 is TGTGCCAGCAGCCGCCGGTGGGTGGGAGCTTTCTTT.

This clonotype showed up many times. The chain employs TRBV7-2 and TRBJ2-1, with 7 bases aligning to TRBD2. After removal of 6 bases from V and 0 bases from J, the junction contained 5 bases not matched to a gene. This CDR3 contains 15 residues. Germline V gene sequence: CDR1 SGHTA, CDR2 FQGNSA. CDR3: CASRDSGYSYNEQFF. DNA of the CDR3: TGTGCCAGCAGAGATAGCGGGTACTCCTACAATGAGCAGTTCTTC. Full variable domain (rest looked up from reference TRBV7-2 and TRBJ2-1): GAGVSQSPSNKVTEKGKDVELRCDPISGHTALYWYRQSLGQGLEFLIYFQGNSAPDKSGLPSDRFSAERTGGSVSTLTIQRTQQEDSAVYLCASRDSGYSYNEQFFGPGTRLTVL.

This chain joins TRBV20-1 and TRBJ2-3, with TRBD2 as a possible D gene (6 bases). Germline V gene lookup returns CDR1 DFQATT and CDR2 SNEGSKA (reference sequence). This CDR3 contains 13 residues. Trimming took off 3 bases at V and 0 bases at J, with 7 bases between the two ends. CDR3 region: CSASGGSTDTQYF. Written as DNA, the CDR3 is TGCAGTGCTAGCGGAGGGAGCACAGATACGCAGTATTTT.

This clonotype occurred a few times. The chain carries TRBV20-1 and TRBJ1-1, with no clear D. V lost 0 bases, J lost 1 base, and 9 bases lay in between. CDR1 and CDR2 (germline): DFQATT, SNEGSKA (reference sequence). The CDR3 has 14 amino acids. The CDR3 nucleotides read TGCAGTGCTAGAGATCGATCAGCGAACACTGAAGCTTTCTTT. This codes for CSARDRSANTEAFF.

In this sample, this clonotype turned up many times. The chain has TRBV7-2 and TRBJ2-7; D perhaps matches TRBD2 (5 bases). This CDR3 is built from 13 residues. V lost 1 base and J lost 2, with 6 bases in between. In germline, CDR1 is SGHTA, CDR2 FQGNSA. The CDR3 nucleotides read TGTGCCAGCAGCTTAGAGCGGACCTACGAGCAGTACTTC. Its protein product is CASSLERTYEQYF.

This chain connects TRBV7-9 to TRBJ2-7, with TRBD1 matching 7 bases. CDR1 and CDR2 from the germline V gene are SEHNR and FQNEAQ (reference sequence). The CDR3 is 17 residues long. V was clipped by 5 bases and J by 1 base; unmatched bases: 14. CDR3 in DNA: TGTGCCAGCAGCCCGAGCCTCCGGGACAGCGGATCCTACGAGCAGTACTTC. It encodes CASSPSLRDSGSYEQYF.

This chain connects TRBV2 to TRBJ2-5, with D possibly TRBD2 on 5 matching bases. V shed 5 bases and J shed 4 bases, with 11 bases lying between them. CDR1 and CDR2 from the germline V gene are SNHLY and FYNNEI. The CDR3 has 13 amino acids. The CDR3 loop reads CASSYNAGETQYF. The DNA for the CDR3 is TGTGCCAGCAGTTACAACGCGGGAGAGACCCAGTACTTC.

This clonotype was detected only a few times. The chain uses TRBV7-6 and TRBJ2-7, with 10 nucleotides matching TRBD2. Germline V CDR1 and CDR2: SGHVS, FNYEAQ. The junction had 7 bases not matched to a gene; V was cut back by 5 bases and J by 6 bases. The CDR3 sequence is 14 residues long. This CDR3 is CASSTSSGGGEQYF. For the CDR3, the DNA is TGTGCCAGCAGCACCTCTAGCGGGGGTGGCGAGCAGTACTTC.

The rearrangement links TRBV28 to TRBJ2-3; no firm D call. CDR1 is MDHEN and CDR2 is SYDVKM in the germline V gene. The CDR3 consists of 17 residues. Trimming took 5 bases from V and 0 from J, leaving 18 bases between them. The CDR3 region is CASSLLPTSSSTDTQYF. The CDR3 DNA reads TGTGCCAGCAGTCTACTCCCGACATCTTCTAGCACAGATACGCAGTATTTT.

This clonotype was observed a few times. V usage is TRBV5-4 and J usage is TRBJ2-1; TRBD2 aligns across 11 bases. This CDR3 contains 16 residues. Germline CDR1 and CDR2: SGHNT and YYREEE (reference sequence). The ends lost 4 bases at V and 9 bases at J; junction bases unmatched: 12. The CDR3 sequence is CASSPHLAGGFTEQFF. The CDR3 DNA is TGTGCCAGCAGCCCCCACCTAGCGGGAGGATTCACTGAGCAGTTCTTC.

The chain uses TRBV19 and TRBJ2-2; the D is unclear. V was clipped by 3 bases and J by 0 bases, with 5 bases between them. CDR3 size: 14 residues. Germline assignment: CDR1 LNHDA and CDR2 SQIVND (reference sequence). The CDR3 loop reads CASSMGSNTGELFF. The CDR3 region has the DNA TGTGCCAGTAGTATGGGTTCGAACACCGGGGAGCTGTTTTTT.

This clonotype appeared many times. V gene TRBV7-2 combines with J gene TRBJ1-2; 8 bases are a match to TRBD1. With 3 bases clipped from V and 6 bases from J, the junction kept 3 bases outside the gene matches. This CDR3 region has 13 residues. Germline CDR1 SGHTA, CDR2 FQGNSA. This CDR3 is CASSFLQGDGYTF. CDR3 nucleotides: TGTGCCAGCAGCTTCTTACAGGGGGATGGCTACACCTTC.

This clonotype has only a few counts. The chain is built from TRBV27 and TRBJ2-7, with TRBD1 matching 7 bases. The CDR3 covers 14 residues. Trimming at V came to 4 bases and at J to 2 bases, leaving 5 bases not matched to a gene. Germline CDR1 MNHEY, CDR2 SMNVEV (reference sequence). The CDR3 sequence: CASSSGQYTYEQYF. Written as DNA, the CDR3 is TGTGCCAGCAGTTCGGGACAGTATACCTACGAGCAGTACTTC.

This clonotype came up a few times. The V and J genes are TRBV7-9 and TRBJ2-2; D is possibly TRBD2 (5 bases). The germline V and J ends were trimmed by 3 bases and 7 bases, with 9 bases remaining between them. This CDR3 comprises 13 residues. CDR1 is SEHNR and CDR2 is FQNEAQ in the germline V gene (reference sequence). CDR3 protein: CASSFGGIGELFF. The CDR3 DNA reads TGTGCCAGCAGCTTCGGAGGTATCGGGGAGCTGTTTTTT.